This T cell receptor (beta chain) was documented in a study of OX40 agonist ivuxolimab in advanced cancers. The wider study: Intravenous ivuxolimab at 0.01 to 10 mg/kg was given to patients every 2 weeks. Participants averaged 60 years of age (range about 23 to 80) and were around 80% male. The study, taken as a whole, reports: The average count of expanded clones was higher among CD8+ T cells than among CD4+.

This clone was counted only a few times. What it binds is unknown. The CDR3 extends over 12 amino acids. J was trimmed by 7 bases and V by 7 bases; bases with no gene match: 9. CDR1 is SQVTM and CDR2 is ANQGSEA in the germline V gene. The repertoire was sequenced with immunoSEQ multiplex PCR; TCRdb's copy has only in-frame clones and lacks some. The sample shows under 45,000 clones, about 81% of them seen only once. This receptor was obtained from an adult with an advanced solid tumor such as melanoma, head and neck, liver or kidney cancer. The J gene is TRBJ2-7, the V gene TRBV29-1; 8 nucleotides line up with TRBD2. The sequencing here drew on CD4+ or CD8+ T cells sorted from blood, taken in a trial of the OX40 agonist ivuxolimab. The CDR3 sequence is CSALAGLAEQYF. The CDR3 nucleotides are TGCAGCGCCCTAGCGGGCTTGGCTGAGCAGTACTTC.